The 25 T cell receptor beta chains in this list originate from one sample, sequenced in a study of blood T cell repertoires in COVID-19. The protocol was immunoSEQ multiplex PCR, while the TCRdb copy is restricted to in-frame clones and leaves out a portion. The sample contains about 220,000 clones, about four fifths of which appear only once. The sequenced material came from PBMCs or T cells enriched from blood (not recorded which). The source is a woman aged 40 to 50 who had been exposed to COVID-19.

With regard to this clone: This sample includes further DNA sequences coding for the same CDR3. In nucleotides, the CDR3 is TGTGCCAGCAGCTCCCAGGGTTTATCGAACACCGGGGAGCTGTTTTTT. Translation gives CASSSQGLSNTGELFF. The genes are TRBV7-3 and TRBJ2-2, with D possibly being TRBD1 (5 bases). The germline V and J ends were trimmed by 4 bases and 0 bases, with 12 bases remaining between them. This CDR3 spans 16 amino acids. Germline V gene lookup returns CDR1 SGHTA and CDR2 FQGTGA.

The rearrangement uses TRBV27 and TRBJ2-7; no clear D. V gave up 6 bases and J gave up 7 bases, with 22 bases separating them. The CDR3 runs to 15 residues. The germline gives CDR1 MNHEY, CDR2 SMNVEV (reference sequence). CDR3 DNA: TGTGCCAGCAGCCCCCCCGCCGGCCGCGCGCGGGAGCAGTACTTC. As protein: CASSPPAGRAREQYF.

This clone has only a few counts. This chain uses TRBV25-1 with TRBJ1-2; D is uncertain. Germline V lookup: CDR1 MGHDK, CDR2 SYGVNS. Trimming removed 5 bases at V and 1 base at J, with 11 bases between. The CDR3 is made up of 14 amino acids. The CDR3 loop is CASSSIRDNYGYTF. In nucleotides, the CDR3 is TGTGCCAGCAGTAGTATCCGGGATAACTATGGCTACACCTTC.

This clone has more than one count but fewer than ten. The conserved closing phenylalanine or tryptophan is absent in this CDR3, likely reflecting a read error. The DNA is left out, because the CDR3 cannot be placed on it with certainty; the CDR3 is given as TCRdb lists it. This chain's CDR3 is CASSPLGRPVV. This chain joins TRBV21-1 and TRBJ1-1. TRBV21-1 constitutes a pseudogene. The CDR3 length equals 11 residues, ends included.

The V gene is TRBV10-3, the J gene TRBJ2-7; 7 positions agree with TRBD2. The germline CDR1 and CDR2 sequences are ENHRY and SYGVKD. The CDR3 covers 12 residues. With V trimmed by 4 bases and J by 5 bases, 2 bases remained unmatched. The CDR3: CAISGGGDEQYF. The CDR3 nucleotides read TGTGCCATCAGTGGGGGAGGGGACGAGCAGTACTTC.

The chain recombines TRBV9 with TRBJ1-3; 12 positions match TRBD1. The germline V gene encodes CDR1 SGDLS and CDR2 YYNGEE. Trimming cost V 3 bases and J 1 base; bases outside gene matches: 8. The CDR3 extends over 18 amino acids. As DNA, the CDR3 is TGTGCCAGCAGCGGAGGGACAGGGGGCGAGGGGTCTGGAAACACCATATATTTT. Translating gives CASSGGTGGEGSGNTIYF.

V is TRBV19 and J is TRBJ1-6; 8 bases agree with TRBD1. V lost 5 bases, J lost 10 bases, and 10 bases stayed unmatched. Germline CDR1 reads LNHDA; CDR2 reads SQIVND (reference sequence). This CDR3 region has 15 residues. The CDR3 spells CASSVLRDRLSPLHF. As DNA, the CDR3 is TGTGCCAGTAGTGTTCTACGGGACAGGCTATCACCCCTCCACTTT.

This chain connects TRBV7-6 to TRBJ1-6; D perhaps matches TRBD1 (5 bases). V lost 8 bases, J lost 2 bases, and 22 bases lay in between. Germline loops: CDR1 SGHVS, CDR2 FNYEAQ. The CDR3 runs to 18 residues. The CDR3 spells CASGSGTPGVAYNSPLHF. The CDR3 DNA sequence: TGTGCCAGCGGTTCGGGGACTCCGGGAGTGGCCTATAATTCACCCCTCCACTTT. The whole variable domain, remainder taken from reference TRBV7-6 and TRBJ1-6, is GAGVSQSPRYKVTKRGQDVALRCDPISGHVSLYWYRQALGQGPEFLTYFNYEAQQDKSGLPNDRFSAERPEGSISTLTIQRTEQRDSAMYRCASGSGTPGVAYNSPLHFGNGTRLTVT.

This clone came up a few times. The chain is built from TRBV6-6 and TRBJ1-2; 9 bases agree with TRBD1. Trimming cost V 4 bases and J 12 bases; bases outside gene matches: 3. CDR1 and CDR2 (germline): MNHNY, SVGAGI (reference sequence). The CDR3 runs 11 residues. CDR3 bases: TGTGCCAGCAGTTCTGGACAGGGGAACACCTTC. It yields the protein CASSSGQGNTF.

In this sample, this clone turned up a few times. In DNA, the CDR3 is TGCGCCAGCAGCTACGGACAGGGAGAAAGCAATCAGCCCCAGCATTTT. This codes for CASSYGQGESNQPQHF. The chain combines TRBV4-1 with TRBJ1-5, with 8 bases that match TRBD1. Per germline, CDR1 MGHRA and CDR2 YSYEKL. The CDR3 spans 16 residues. The V segment lost 5 bases and the J segment 1 base; nucleotides outside the gene matches: 7.

The CDR3 sequence: CSFTWNTEAFF. CDR3 bases: TGCAGCTTCACATGGAACACTGAAGCTTTCTTT. The chain employs TRBV29-1 and TRBJ1-1; no clear D gene. The ends were cut back, 8 bases at V and 1 base at J, with 8 bases in the middle. CDR1 is SQVTM, CDR2 ANQGSEA, per germline. CDR3 size: 11 residues.

The chain carries TRBV5-1 and TRBJ1-2, with 7 bases that match TRBD1. Germline CDR1 and CDR2: SGHRS and YFSETQ. CDR3 length: 19 amino acids. The J segment lost 1 base and the V segment lost 0 bases, leaving 15 bases of the junction unmatched. DNA for the CDR3: TGCGCCAGCAGCTTGGGCTACCGGGACAGAGGGATAGATAACTATGGCTACACCTTC. This translates into CASSLGYRDRGIDNYGYTF.

Regarding this clone: With a much larger clone just one base away, this may be a read error. V usage is TRBV9 and J usage is TRBJ2-3; no firm D call. This CDR3 comprises 12 residues. CDR1 and CDR2 (germline): SGDLS, YYNGEE. Trimming took off 4 bases at V and 0 bases at J, with 3 bases between the two ends. The CDR3 is CASSLSTDTQYF. In nucleotides, the CDR3 is TGTGCCAGCAGCCTTAGCACAGATACGCAGTATTTT.

The genes are TRBV28 and TRBJ1-2, with a tentative D call TRBD1 (5 bases). Trimming left V 7 bases short and J 13 bases short, with 19 bases between. Germline assignment: CDR1 MDHEN and CDR2 SYDVKM. The CDR3 length is 12 residues. The CDR3 nucleotides are TGTGCCAGCACTACTCGGTTGGGGCGGGGCACCTTC. This encodes CASTTRLGRGTF.

The rearrangement joins TRBV4-3 to TRBJ1-1; D is ambiguous. Trimming removed 2 bases at V and 2 bases at J, with 12 bases between. This CDR3 has 15 amino acids. Germline assignment: CDR1 LGHNA and CDR2 YSLEER. The CDR3 protein is CASSQLQRPNTEAFF. CDR3 bases: TGCGCCAGCAGCCAATTACAGAGACCTAACACTGAAGCTTTCTTT.

The table lists this clone with a few counts. The J gene is TRBJ2-5, the V gene TRBV25-1; a weak D match, TRBD2 (6 bases). Germline V CDR1 and CDR2: MGHDK, SYGVNS. CDR3 length: 12 amino acids. The germline V and J ends were trimmed by 6 bases and 5 bases, with 10 bases remaining between them. The CDR3 coding sequence is TGTGCCAGCAGGGAGGGTACGGAGACCCAGTACTTC. Encoded protein: CASREGTETQYF. Based on the CDR3 plus reference TRBV25-1 and TRBJ2-5, the full variable domain is EADIYQTPRYLVIGTGKKITLECSQTMGHDKMYWYQQDPGMELHLIHYSYGVNSTEKGDLSSESTVSRIRTEHFPLTLESARPSHTSQYLCASREGTETQYFGPGTRLLVL.

V is TRBV9 and J is TRBJ1-2, with D hard to call. The CDR3 has 12 residues. Per germline, CDR1 SGDLS and CDR2 YYNGEE. V lost 0 bases to trimming and J lost 4 bases, with 4 bases between them. The CDR3 DNA reads as TGTGCCAGCAGCGTAGACAGCTATGGCTACACCTTC. Translating gives CASSVDSYGYTF.

The V call is TRBV20-1, the J call TRBJ2-3; D is perhaps TRBD2 (6 bases). Germline V lookup: CDR1 DFQATT, CDR2 SNEGSKA (reference sequence). CDR3 length: 14 residues. V dropped 3 bases and J dropped 2 bases, with 12 bases sitting between them. CDR3 sequence (DNA): TGCAGTGCTAGTCTCTCGGGACTCACAGATACGCAGTATTTT. It codes for CSASLSGLTDTQYF.

The rearrangement uses TRBV5-6 and TRBJ1-1; 10 nucleotides agree with TRBD1. The CDR3 loop spans 19 amino acids. The V segment lost 0 bases and the J segment 0 bases; nucleotides outside the gene matches: 11. Germline assignment: CDR1 SGHDT and CDR2 YYEEEE. CDR3 in amino acids: CASSLEGGTGEFMNTEAFF. In DNA, the CDR3 is TGTGCCAGCAGCTTGGAGGGTGGGACAGGGGAGTTTATGAACACTGAAGCTTTCTTT.

Note on this clone: The same CDR3 arises from other DNA sequences in this sample as well. J is TRBJ2-7 and V is TRBV5-1; weak D call: TRBD2 (6 bases). The ends were cut back, 4 bases at V and 2 bases at J, with 13 bases in the middle. CDR3 length: 14 residues. Germline V gives CDR1 SGHRS, CDR2 YFSETQ. Here the CDR3 DNA reads TGCGCCAGCAGCCCTGGGACTGGAACCTACGAGCAGTACTTC. Its protein product is CASSPGTGTYEQYF.

The J gene is TRBJ2-1, the V gene TRBV27; 14 bases fit TRBD2. J gave up 3 bases and V 4 bases, and 8 bases lay outside the gene matches. The CDR3 has 18 residues. CDR1 is MNHEY and CDR2 is SMNVEV in the germline V gene (reference sequence). The CDR3 bases are TGTGCCAGCAGTTCCACGACTAGCGGGGGGGAGGTCTACAATGAGCAGTTCTTC. It codes for CASSSTTSGGEVYNEQFF.

The J gene is TRBJ1-1, the V gene TRBV5-1, with D possibly matching TRBD1 (5 bases). The CDR3 is 14 residues long. Germline loops: CDR1 SGHRS, CDR2 YFSETQ. V dropped 3 bases and J dropped 10 bases, with 19 bases sitting between them. The CDR3 DNA is TGCGCCAGCAGCTCCCCCGGGTCGGGGGTAGGAGCTTTCTTT. Residues: CASSSPGSGVGAFF.

V usage is TRBV30 and J usage is TRBJ1-2; D is undetermined. This CDR3 comprises 12 residues. CDR1 is GTSNPN, CDR2 SVGIG, per germline (reference sequence). The germline V and J ends were trimmed by 5 bases and 2 bases, with 9 bases remaining between them. The DNA for the CDR3 is TGTGCCTGGGACGCGGGCAACTATGGCTACACCTTC. Protein: CAWDAGNYGYTF.

This clone was recorded at least ten times. The same CDR3 arises from other DNA sequences in this sample as well. The chain uses TRBV6-5 and TRBJ1-2; no clear D gene. Germline CDR1 MNHEY, CDR2 SVGAGI. The CDR3 is 12 amino acids. V was pared by 5 bases and J by 3 bases, with 7 bases between. Here the CDR3 DNA reads TGTGCCAGCAGTCCCCGGGACTATGGCTACACCTTC. Amino acid sequence: CASSPRDYGYTF.

The V and J genes are TRBV27 and TRBJ1-5; 7 positions match TRBD1. Unmatched junction bases numbered 4, after V lost 6 bases and J lost 5 bases. The CDR3 has 13 residues. Per the germline V gene, CDR1 is MNHEY and CDR2 is SMNVEV (reference sequence). The CDR3 region has the DNA TGTGCCAGCAGGCAAACAGGGGATCAGCCCCAGCATTTT. It is translated as CASRQTGDQPQHF.